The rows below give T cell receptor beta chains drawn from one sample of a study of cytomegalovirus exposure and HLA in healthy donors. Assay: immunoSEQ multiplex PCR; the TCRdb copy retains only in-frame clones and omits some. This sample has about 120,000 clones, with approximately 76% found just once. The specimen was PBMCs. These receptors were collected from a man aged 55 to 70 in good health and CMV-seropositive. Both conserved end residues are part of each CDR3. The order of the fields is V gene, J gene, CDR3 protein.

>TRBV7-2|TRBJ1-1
CASSRIRYRGNTEAFF
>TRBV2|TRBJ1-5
CASRSGTGGAQPQHF
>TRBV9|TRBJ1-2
CASSTQGQNYGYTF
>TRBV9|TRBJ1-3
CASSVDGRQGYSGNTIYF
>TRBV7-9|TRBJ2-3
CASSSLGGLAPGDTQYF
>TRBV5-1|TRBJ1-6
CASSLAGTVGNSPLHF
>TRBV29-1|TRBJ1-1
CSVALIREAFF
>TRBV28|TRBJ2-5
CASSLARGQETQYF
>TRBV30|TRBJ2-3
CAWSGLAGGPRSTDTQYF
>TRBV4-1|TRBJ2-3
CASSQARDTQYF
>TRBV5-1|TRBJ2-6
CASSPGSGRGAGANGLTF
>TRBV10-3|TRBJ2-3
CAISVERSTDTQYF
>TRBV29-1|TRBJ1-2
CSVKSGTVNYGYTF
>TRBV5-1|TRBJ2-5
CASSQGGGRETQYF
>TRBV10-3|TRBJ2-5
CAISGDRGGETQYF
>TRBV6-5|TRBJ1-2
CASKGGEDYGYTF
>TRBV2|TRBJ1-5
CASSEWAGETNQPQHF
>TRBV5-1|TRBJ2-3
CASRDTSSPDTQYF
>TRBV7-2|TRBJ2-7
CASSYDRPSLYEQYF
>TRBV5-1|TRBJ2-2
CASSFGGPGAGELFF
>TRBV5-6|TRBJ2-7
CASSFPAGPSYEQYF
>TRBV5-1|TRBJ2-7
CASSLAWTGSSYEQYF
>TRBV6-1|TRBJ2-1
CASSRGGMNEQFF
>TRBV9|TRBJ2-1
CASSGTSGSNEQFF
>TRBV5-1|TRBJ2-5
CASSLEGGTVTQYF
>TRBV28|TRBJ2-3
CASSFNGRTDTQYF
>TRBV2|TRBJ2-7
CASSWTSGNLDGYEQYF
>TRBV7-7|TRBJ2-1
CASSLGLYNEQFF
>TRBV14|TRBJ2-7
CASSRSGGYEQYF
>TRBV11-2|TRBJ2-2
CASSGTSRAGELFF
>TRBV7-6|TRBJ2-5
CASSLKEAWTGEETQYF
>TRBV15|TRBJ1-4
CATSRDRVGNEKLFF
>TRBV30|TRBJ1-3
CARTGGDGNTIYF
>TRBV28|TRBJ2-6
CASSLESNIGANGLTF
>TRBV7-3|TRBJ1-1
CASSSGTGTEAFF
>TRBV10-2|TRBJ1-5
CASSESGGDQPQHF
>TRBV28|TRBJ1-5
CASSFGSGGFQPQHF
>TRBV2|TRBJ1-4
CASWGDRVGEKLFF